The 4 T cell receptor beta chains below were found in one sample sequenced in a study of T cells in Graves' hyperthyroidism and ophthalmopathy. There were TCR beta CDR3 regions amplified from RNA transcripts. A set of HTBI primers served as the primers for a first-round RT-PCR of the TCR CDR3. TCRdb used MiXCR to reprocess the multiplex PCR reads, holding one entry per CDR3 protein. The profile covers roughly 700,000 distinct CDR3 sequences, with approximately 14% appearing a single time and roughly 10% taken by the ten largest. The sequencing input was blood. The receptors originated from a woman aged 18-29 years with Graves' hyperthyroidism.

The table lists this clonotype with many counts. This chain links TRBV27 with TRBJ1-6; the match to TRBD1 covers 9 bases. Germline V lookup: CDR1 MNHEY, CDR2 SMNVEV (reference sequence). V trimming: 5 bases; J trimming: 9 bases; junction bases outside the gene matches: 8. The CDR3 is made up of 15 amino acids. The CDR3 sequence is CASSTIYRGPSPLHF. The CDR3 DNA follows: TGTGCCAGCAGTACTATATACAGGGGGCCTTCACCCCTCCACTTT.

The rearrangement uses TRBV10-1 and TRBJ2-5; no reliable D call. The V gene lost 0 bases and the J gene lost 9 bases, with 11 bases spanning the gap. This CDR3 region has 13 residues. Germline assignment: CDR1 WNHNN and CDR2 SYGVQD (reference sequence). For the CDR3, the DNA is TGCGCCAGCAGTGAGTCTCTCGGGCACCCCCAGTACTTC. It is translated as CASSESLGHPQYF.

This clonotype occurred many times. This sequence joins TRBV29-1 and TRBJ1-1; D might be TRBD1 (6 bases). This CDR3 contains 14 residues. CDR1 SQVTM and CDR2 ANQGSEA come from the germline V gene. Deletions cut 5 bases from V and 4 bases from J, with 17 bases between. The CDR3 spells CSVSAGAGGTEAFF. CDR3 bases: TGCAGCGTTTCTGCAGGGGCTGGTGGCACTGAAGCTTTCTTT.

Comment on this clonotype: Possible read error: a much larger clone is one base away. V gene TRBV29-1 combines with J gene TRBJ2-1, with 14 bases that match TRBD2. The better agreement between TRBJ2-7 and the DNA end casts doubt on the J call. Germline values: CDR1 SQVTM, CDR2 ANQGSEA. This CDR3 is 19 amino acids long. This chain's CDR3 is CSVDTPGLAGASSYNEQYF. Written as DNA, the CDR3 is TGCAGCGTTGATACCCCGGGACTAGCGGGAGCGAGTTCCTACAATGAGCAGTACTTC.